This TCR beta chain was documented in a study of blood T cell repertoires in COVID-19. This CDR3 has 16 amino acids. Clones were sequenced by immunoSEQ multiplex PCR, and TCRdb holds only the in-frame ones, with some missing. This table holds 60,000 to 70,000 clones, roughly 91% found once. Sequenced material: PBMCs or T cells enriched from blood (not recorded which). This sequence originates from a woman aged 40 to 50 who had recovered from COVID-19. The chain couples TRBV21-1 to TRBJ2-1; the DNA was not used to check the table's D call, TRBD2. TRBV21-1 is labeled a pseudogene. CDR3 nucleotide sequence: TGTGCCAGCAACCCTAGCGGGGGCTTATCCTACAATGAGCAGTTCTTC. Translating gives CASNPSGGLSYNEQFF.